One sample yielded the 8 T cell receptor beta chains listed below, sequenced in a study of blood T cell repertoires in COVID-19. Libraries were prepared by immunoSEQ multiplex PCR; TCRdb keeps only in-frame clonotypes and omits some of them. Here the sample spans 40,000 to 55,000 clones, 85% to 90% being singletons. The sequenced material came from peripheral blood. Source of these receptors: a human donor in a cohort sampled during active COVID-19.

This chain links TRBV6-5 with TRBJ1-6; a weak D match, TRBD1 (5 bases). CDR3 length equals 15 residues. Germline V CDR1 and CDR2: MNHEY, SVGAGI. V was trimmed by 5 bases and J by 9 bases, leaving 17 bases between them. DNA of the CDR3: TGTGCCAGCAGTCACACGGGGGGGAAACTTTCACCCCTCCACTTT. Its protein product is CASSHTGGKLSPLHF.

As regards this clone: One junction end does not reproduce the germline sequence, and a read error may be involved. The chain carries TRBV6-5 and TRBJ2-3, with a tentative D call TRBD1 (6 bases). Germline V gives CDR1 MNHEY, CDR2 SVGAGI. The CDR3 runs to 16 residues. The CDR3 here is CASIYPRDTEIDTQYF. Here the CDR3 DNA reads TGTGCCAGCATTTACCCCCGGGACACTGAGATTGATACGCAGTATTTT.

The V gene is TRBV19, the J gene TRBJ2-4; 10 bases map to TRBD1. The junction had 6 bases not matched to a gene; V was cut back by 4 bases and J by 9 bases. CDR3 length: 14 amino acids. In germline, CDR1 is LNHDA, CDR2 SQIVND (reference sequence). The CDR3 region has the DNA TGTGCCAGTAGTACGACAGGGGGCGAAAGCATTCAGTACTTC. It yields the protein CASSTTGGESIQYF.

This clone was picked up one time. This rearrangement joins TRBV11-3 to TRBJ1-1; D gene ambiguous. The CDR3 is 14 amino acids. The germline V and J ends were trimmed by 3 bases and 4 bases, with 12 bases remaining between them. Per germline, CDR1 SGHNT and CDR2 YENEEA. This CDR3 reads CASSLDTRSTEAFF. CDR3 nucleotide sequence: TGTGCCAGCAGCTTGGATACAAGGAGCACTGAAGCTTTCTTT.

The J gene is TRBJ1-1, the V gene TRBV5-6; TRBD1 aligns across 10 bases. Germline V lookup: CDR1 SGHDT, CDR2 YYEEEE. The CDR3 is made up of 16 amino acids. The V gene end was trimmed by 4 bases and the J gene end by 1 base; junction bases not matched to a gene: 7. CDR3 protein: CASSRRDRGSNTEAFF. The CDR3 DNA is TGTGCCAGCAGCCGAAGGGACAGGGGCTCGAACACTGAAGCTTTCTTT. The whole variable domain, remainder taken from reference TRBV5-6 and TRBJ1-1, is DAGVTQSPTHLIKTRGQQVTLRCSPKSGHDTVSWYQQALGQGPQFIFQYYEEEERQRGNFPDRFSGHQFPNYSSELNVNALLLGDSALYLCASSRRDRGSNTEAFFGQGTRLTVV.

V and J are TRBV27 and TRBJ2-4; D is uncertain. V dropped 0 bases and J dropped 6 bases, with 6 bases sitting between them. The CDR3 extends over 13 amino acids. Germline V lookup: CDR1 MNHEY, CDR2 SMNVEV (reference sequence). This chain's CDR3 is CASSLSSRNIQYF. In DNA, the CDR3 is TGTGCCAGCAGTTTATCGAGTAGAAACATTCAGTACTTC.

The chain joins TRBV5-1 to TRBJ1-3; 7 nucleotides agree with TRBD1. The length of the CDR3 is 15 residues. Germline values: CDR1 SGHRS, CDR2 YFSETQ. The trim removed 2 bases at V and 4 bases at J, leaving 6 bases unmatched. CDR3 sequence: CASSLSGDRGNTIYF. The CDR3 bases are TGCGCCAGCAGCTTATCGGGGGACAGAGGAAACACCATATATTTT.

The rearrangement uses TRBV6-2 or TRBV6-3 and TRBJ1-1; D unresolved. Trimming removed 2 bases from V and 4 bases from J, with 11 bases in between. Germline values: CDR1 MNHEY, CDR2 SVGEGT. This CDR3 is built from 14 residues. CDR3 coding DNA: TGTGCCAGCAGTTACATTCTCCGGGGCACTGAAGCTTTCTTT. This gives the protein CASSYILRGTEAFF.